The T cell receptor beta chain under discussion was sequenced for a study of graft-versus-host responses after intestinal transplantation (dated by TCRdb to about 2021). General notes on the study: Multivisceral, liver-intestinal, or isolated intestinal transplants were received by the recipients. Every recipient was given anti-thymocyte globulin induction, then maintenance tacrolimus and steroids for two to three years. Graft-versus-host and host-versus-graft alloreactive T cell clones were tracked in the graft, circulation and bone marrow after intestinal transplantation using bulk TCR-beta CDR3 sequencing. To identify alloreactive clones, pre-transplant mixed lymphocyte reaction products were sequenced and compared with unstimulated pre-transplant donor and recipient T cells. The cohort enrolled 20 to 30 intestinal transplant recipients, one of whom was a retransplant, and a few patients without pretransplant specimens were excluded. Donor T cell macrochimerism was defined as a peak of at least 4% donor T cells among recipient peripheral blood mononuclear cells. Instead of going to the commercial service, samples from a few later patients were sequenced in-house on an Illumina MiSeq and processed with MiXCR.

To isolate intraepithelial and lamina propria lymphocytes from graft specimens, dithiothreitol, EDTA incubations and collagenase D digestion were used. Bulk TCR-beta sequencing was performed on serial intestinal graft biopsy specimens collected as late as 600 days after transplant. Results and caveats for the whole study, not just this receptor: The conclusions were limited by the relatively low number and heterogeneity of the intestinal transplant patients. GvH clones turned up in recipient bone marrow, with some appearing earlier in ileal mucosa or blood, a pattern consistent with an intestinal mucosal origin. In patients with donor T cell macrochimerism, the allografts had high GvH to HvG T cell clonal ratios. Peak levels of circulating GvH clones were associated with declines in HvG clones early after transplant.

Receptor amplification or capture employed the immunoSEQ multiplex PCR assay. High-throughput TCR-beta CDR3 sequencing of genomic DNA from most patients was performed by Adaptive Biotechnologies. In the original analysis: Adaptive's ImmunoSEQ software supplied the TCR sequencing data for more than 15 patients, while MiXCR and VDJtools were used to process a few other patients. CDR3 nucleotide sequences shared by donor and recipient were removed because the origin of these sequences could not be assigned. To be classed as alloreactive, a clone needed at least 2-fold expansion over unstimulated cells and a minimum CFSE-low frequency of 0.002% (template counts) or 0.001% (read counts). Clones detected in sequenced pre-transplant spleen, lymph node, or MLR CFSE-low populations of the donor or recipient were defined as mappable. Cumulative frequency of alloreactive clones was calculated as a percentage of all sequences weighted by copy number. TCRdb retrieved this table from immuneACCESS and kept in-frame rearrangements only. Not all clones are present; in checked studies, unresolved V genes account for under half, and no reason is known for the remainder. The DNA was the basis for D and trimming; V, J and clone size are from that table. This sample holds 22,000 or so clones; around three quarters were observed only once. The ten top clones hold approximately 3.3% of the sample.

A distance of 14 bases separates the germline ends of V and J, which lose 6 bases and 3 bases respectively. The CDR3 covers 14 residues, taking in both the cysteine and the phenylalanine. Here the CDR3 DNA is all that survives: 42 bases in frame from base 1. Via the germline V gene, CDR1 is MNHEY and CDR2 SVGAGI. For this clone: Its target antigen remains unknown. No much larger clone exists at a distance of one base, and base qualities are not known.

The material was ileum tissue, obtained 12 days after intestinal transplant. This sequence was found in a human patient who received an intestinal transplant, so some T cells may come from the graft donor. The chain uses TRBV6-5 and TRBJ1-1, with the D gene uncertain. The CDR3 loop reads CASSPTGQHTEAFF. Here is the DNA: TGTGCCAGCAGCCCAACGGGTCAGCACACTGAAGCTTTCTTT.